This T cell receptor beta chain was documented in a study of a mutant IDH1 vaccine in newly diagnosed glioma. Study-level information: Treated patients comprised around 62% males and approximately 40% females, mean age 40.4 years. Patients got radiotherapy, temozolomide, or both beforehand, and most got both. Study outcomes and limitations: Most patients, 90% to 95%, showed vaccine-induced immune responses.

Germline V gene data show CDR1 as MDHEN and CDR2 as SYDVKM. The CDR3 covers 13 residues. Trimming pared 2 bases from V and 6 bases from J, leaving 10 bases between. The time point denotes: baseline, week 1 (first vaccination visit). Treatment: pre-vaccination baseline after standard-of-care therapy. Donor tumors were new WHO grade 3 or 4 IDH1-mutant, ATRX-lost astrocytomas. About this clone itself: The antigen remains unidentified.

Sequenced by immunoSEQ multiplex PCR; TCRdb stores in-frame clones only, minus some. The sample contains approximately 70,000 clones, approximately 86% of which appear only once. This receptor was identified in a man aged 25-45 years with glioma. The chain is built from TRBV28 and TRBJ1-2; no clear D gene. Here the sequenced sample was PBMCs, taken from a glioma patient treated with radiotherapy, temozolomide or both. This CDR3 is CASSLKAFHGYTF. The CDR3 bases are TGTGCCAGCAGTTTAAAGGCGTTCCATGGCTACACCTTC.